In this sample, the clone carrying this T cell receptor beta chain turned up many times. Using unique molecular identifiers, the investigators prepared the TCRbeta library. TCRdb re-called the PCR reads with MiXCR, one entry per CDR3 protein. Among some 340,000 distinct CDR3 sequences listed, 10% to 13% were seen once. The sample originates from a study of T-cell reconstitution after alpha-beta-depleted transplantation in children. Sample: PBMCs from the stem cell graft donor, taken from the stem cell graft. The TCR comes from a human donor who donated a stem cell graft to a child with acute lymphoblastic leukemia.

CDR3 nucleotide sequence: TGCAGCGTCGGACAGACCTACGAGCAGTACTTC. Its translation: CSVGQTYEQYF. The chain combines TRBV29-1 with TRBJ2-7; a weak D match, TRBD1 (6 bases). The CDR3 totals 11 residues. Germline V gives CDR1 SQVTM, CDR2 ANQGSEA. V dropped 6 bases and J dropped 2 bases, with 8 bases sitting between them.